The clone carrying this T cell receptor beta chain has more than one count but fewer than ten. Antigen specificity is unknown. The source of the sample is a study of response to subunit inactivated influenza vaccine. TCRdb re-called the RT-PCR reads with MiXCR, one entry per CDR3 protein. Seen here are 550,000 to 800,000 distinct CDR3 sequences, approximately 15% observed once, and the top ten hold around a tenth. Study-level findings and limits: Each seasonal flu vaccination may recruit only limited new T cells, authors suggested.

CDR3 length: 14 residues. CDR1 is LGHNA and CDR2 is YNFKEQ in the germline V gene. V was shortened by 5 bases and J by 0 bases, with 8 bases between the two germline ends. The TCR comes from a man aged 50-60 years who received an inactivated influenza vaccine. The chain has TRBV4-2 and TRBJ2-4; tentatively, D is TRBD1 or TRBD2 (5 bases each). The sequencing here drew on PBMCs from blood, taken 11 to 12 days after vaccination. The CDR3 region is CASSSGRAKNIQYF. CDR3 in DNA: TGTGCCAGCAGCTCGGGACGAGCCAAAAACATTCAGTACTTC.